These T cell receptor beta chains were read from a single sample in a study of cytomegalovirus exposure and HLA in healthy donors. Sequencing used immunoSEQ multiplex PCR; TCRdb keeps in-frame clones, though not all of them. Here the sample spans about 160,000 clones, more than 70% being singletons. The material sequenced was PBMCs. These receptors all come from a man aged 30-40 years in good health and CMV-seronegative. Both conserved end residues are part of each CDR3. The D gene is left open where the match is weak. The size of a clone is reported for some rows only, either as once, few or many, or as a class for expanded clones.

-	TRBJ1-1	TRBV21-1	-	TGTGCCAGCAGCAGCTTTGGACAGATTAAGAAAATGAACACTGAAGCTTTCTTT	CASSSFGQIKKMNTEAFF
TRBD2	TRBJ2-1	TRBV5-1	-	TGCGCCAGCAGCGGAGGGACTAGCGGGATGGGGAACAATGAGCAGTTCTTC	CASSGGTSGMGNNEQFF
-	TRBJ1-5	TRBV6-1	-	TGTGCCAGCAGTGAAGGAAGCTACCCTAGCAATCAGCCCCAGCATTTT	CASSEGSYPSNQPQHF
-	TRBJ1-6	TRBV28	-	TGTGCCAGCAGTATTACTTCTAATAATTCACCCCTCCACTTT	CASSITSNNSPLHF
TRBD2	TRBJ2-1	TRBV29-1	-	TGCAGCGTTGAAGAGGCTAGCGGTTTGGACAATGAGCAGTTCTTC	CSVEEASGLDNEQFF
TRBD1	TRBJ2-1	TRBV7-2	-	TGTGCCAGCCGCCCCGACAGGGCAGGCAATGAGCAGTTCTTC	CASRPDRAGNEQFF
-	TRBJ1-2	TRBV2	-	TGTGCCAGCCGGATAGGAGGTGGCTACACCTTC	CASRIGGGYTF
TRBD2	TRBJ2-3	TRBV19	once	TGTGCCAGTAGTATTTTAGCGGGAGCCCCCACAGATACGCAGTATTTT	CASSILAGAPTDTQYF
TRBD1	TRBJ1-1	TRBV5-8	once	TGTGCCAGCAGCCCGCTGGACAGGGGATTGGACACTGAAGCTTTCTTT	CASSPLDRGLDTEAFF
TRBD1	TRBJ2-4	TRBV11-1	-	TGTGCCAGCAGCTTACCCCGACAGGGGGCGGCCAAAAACATTCAGTACTTC	CASSLPRQGAAKNIQYF
-	TRBJ2-7	TRBV27	-	TGTGCCGTTGGCCACGAGCAGTACTTC	CAVGHEQYF
-	TRBJ2-1	TRBV27	-	TGTGCCAGCAGTTTATTGGGAGGCAACAATGAGCAGTTCTTC	CASSLLGGNNEQFF
-	TRBJ2-3	TRBV19	few	TGTGCCAGTAGAGAACTCTCTAGCACAGATACGCAGTATTTT	CASRELSSTDTQYF
-	TRBJ2-7	TRBV7-8	-	TGTGCCAGCAGCTTAAGGGGTCCCTACGAGCAGTACTTC	CASSLRGPYEQYF
TRBD1	TRBJ2-3	TRBV4-1	few	TGCGCCAGCAGCCAAGATTCGGGGACAGGCCCAGCGGGTACGCAGTATTTT	CASSQDSGTGPAGTQYF
TRBD2	TRBJ2-5	TRBV7-3	-	TGTGCCAGCAGCATTAGCGGGGCGCGAGAGACCCAGTACTTC	CASSISGARETQYF
-	TRBJ2-7	TRBV30	once	TGTGCCTGGGCTCGGGGATTAACCTACGAGCAGTACTTC	CAWARGLTYEQYF
-	TRBJ2-1	TRBV19	-	TGTGCCAGTAGCGACTGGAGCTCCTACAATGAGCAGTTCTTC	CASSDWSSYNEQFF
-	TRBJ1-1	TRBV5-1	-	TGCGCCAGCAGCCGAACCGGGGGGGACACTGAAGCTTTCTTT	CASSRTGGDTEAFF
TRBD1	TRBJ1-2	TRBV19	-	TGTGCCAGTAGTACCCTTGACAGGGTGGACACCTATGGCTACACCTTC	CASSTLDRVDTYGYTF
-	TRBJ1-1	TRBV5-4	-	TGTGCCAGCAGCTTTTTGAGGGCTGAAAAAGAAGCTTTCTTT	CASSFLRAEKEAFF
-	TRBJ2-5	TRBV6-1	-	TGTGCCAGCATCTACCGGGAGACCCAGTACTTC	CASIYRETQYF
-	TRBJ2-1	TRBV5-1	-	TGCGCCAGCTCTCTAGCCGGTTCCTACAATGAGCAGTTCTTC	CASSLAGSYNEQFF
TRBD2	TRBJ2-1	TRBV15	-	TGTGCCACCAGCAGAGGGCTAGCGGGGGAGATTAGCTCCTACAATGAGCAGTTCTTC	CATSRGLAGEISSYNEQFF
TRBD1	TRBJ2-7	TRBV4-1	-	TGCGCCAGCAGCCTGACCTACCCGGGACAGGGCTACGAGCAGTACTTC	CASSLTYPGQGYEQYF
TRBD1	TRBJ1-2	TRBV9	-	TGTGCCAGCAGCTCTAGTGGGGGACAGGGTGATAGGCGCTACACCTTC	CASSSSGGQGDRRYTF
TRBD1	TRBJ2-1	TRBV5-1	-	TGCGCCAGCAGCTCCAGGGGGCGCAGAACCTACAATGAGCAGTTCTTC	CASSSRGRRTYNEQFF
-	TRBJ1-1	TRBV4-1	-	TGCGCCAGCAGCCAAGGACCGACACGGGAGGCTTTCTTT	CASSQGPTREAFF
TRBD1	TRBJ2-7	TRBV7-9	-	TGTGCCAGCAGCTTACTTGACAGGGCCCCACCCTACGAGCAGTACTTC	CASSLLDRAPPYEQYF
TRBD1	TRBJ1-2	TRBV29-1	few	TGCAGCGGGGGACAGGGTGACTATGGCTACACCTTC	CSGGQGDYGYTF
-	TRBJ1-4	TRBV4-3	-	TGCGCCAGCAGCCAAGATGGCGGGGGTGCAACTAATGAAAAACTGTTTTTT	CASSQDGGGATNEKLFF
TRBD1	TRBJ2-5	TRBV30	-	TGTGCCTGGAGTCCGGACAGGGGAAGGGAGACCCAGTACTTC	CAWSPDRGRETQYF
-	TRBJ2-1	TRBV11-2	-	TGTGCCAGCAGCTTAGCTTACAATGAGCAGTTCTTC	CASSLAYNEQFF
TRBD1	TRBJ1-5	TRBV30	few	TGTGCCTGGAGTAAGGGGGCGTTTGGCAATCAGCCCCAGCATTTT	CAWSKGAFGNQPQHF
-	TRBJ1-2	TRBV2	few	TGTGCCAGCAGTGCCACAGGGTCTGGCTACACCTTC	CASSATGSGYTF
TRBD1	TRBJ2-3	TRBV7-9	once	TGTGCCAGCAGATCAGACAGGGTAGGAACAGATACGCAGTATTTT	CASRSDRVGTDTQYF
-	TRBJ2-1	TRBV7-2	-	TGTGCCAGCAGCCCCCAAATGGCTCTCAATGAGCAGTTCTTC	CASSPQMALNEQFF